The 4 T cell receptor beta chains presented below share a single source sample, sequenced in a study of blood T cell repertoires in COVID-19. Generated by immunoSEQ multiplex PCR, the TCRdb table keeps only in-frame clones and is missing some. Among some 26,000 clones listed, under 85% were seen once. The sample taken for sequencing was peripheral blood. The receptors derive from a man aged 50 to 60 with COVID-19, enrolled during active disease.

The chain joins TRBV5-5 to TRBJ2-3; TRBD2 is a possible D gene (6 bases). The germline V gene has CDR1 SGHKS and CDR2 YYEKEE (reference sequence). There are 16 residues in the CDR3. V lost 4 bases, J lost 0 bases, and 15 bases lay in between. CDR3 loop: CASSGRLDASTDTQYF. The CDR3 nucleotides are TGTGCCAGCAGCGGCAGACTAGATGCGAGCACAGATACGCAGTATTTT.

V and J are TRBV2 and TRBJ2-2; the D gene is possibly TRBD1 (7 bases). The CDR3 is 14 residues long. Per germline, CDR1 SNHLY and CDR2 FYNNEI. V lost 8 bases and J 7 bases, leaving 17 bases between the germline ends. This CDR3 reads CASSGGLGGGELFF. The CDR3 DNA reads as TGTGCCAGCTCAGGGGGGCTGGGTGGCGGGGAGCTGTTTTTT.

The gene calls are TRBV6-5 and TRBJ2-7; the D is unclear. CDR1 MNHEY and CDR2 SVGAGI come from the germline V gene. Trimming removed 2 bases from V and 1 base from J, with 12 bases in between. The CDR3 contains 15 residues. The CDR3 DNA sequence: TGTGCCAGCAGTTACCGACACCAGCCTTCCTACGAGCAGTACTTC. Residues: CASSYRHQPSYEQYF.

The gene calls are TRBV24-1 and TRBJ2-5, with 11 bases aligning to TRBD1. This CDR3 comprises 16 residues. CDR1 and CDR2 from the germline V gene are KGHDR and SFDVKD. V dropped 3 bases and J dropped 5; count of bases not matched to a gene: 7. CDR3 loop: CATSDIPGQGDETQYF. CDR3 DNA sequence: TGTGCCACCAGTGATATTCCGGGACAGGGGGATGAGACCCAGTACTTC.